This TCR beta chain was identified in a study of cytomegalovirus exposure and HLA in healthy donors. General study points: Available immune exposure information covered CMV serostatus only. Cytomegalovirus association was assigned to about 150 TCR beta chains.

Germline CDR1 and CDR2: LNHDA and SQIVND (reference sequence). The CDR3 totals 16 residues. The junction had 8 bases not matched to a gene; V was cut back by 4 bases and J by 6 bases. There are a few counts of this clone. Its antigen is unknown. 13 Jbeta primers and 60 Vbeta primers were used for the PCR. The protocol was immunoSEQ multiplex PCR, while the TCRdb copy is restricted to in-frame clones and leaves out a portion. The sample shows around 110,000 clones, 60% to 80% of them seen only once. The chain uses TRBV19 and TRBJ2-5; 13 bases are a match to TRBD2. The sequenced sample was PBMCs. The TCR was taken from a boy between 10 and 17 years old in good health and CMV-seronegative. The CDR3 loop reads CASSTTRTSGGKTQYF. CDR3 in DNA: TGTGCCAGTAGTACCACCCGGACTAGCGGGGGAAAGACCCAGTACTTC.